The clone carrying this TCR beta chain was seen ten or more times. What it binds is unknown. Germline V gene data show CDR1 as MGHRA and CDR2 as YSYEKL. V was clipped by 0 bases and J by 2 bases, with 16 bases between them. The length of the CDR3 is 17 residues. The sample is drawn from a study of T-cell reconstitution after alpha-beta-depleted transplantation in children. Unique molecular identifiers were used in preparing the TCRbeta library. TCRdb reprocessed the PCR reads via MiXCR and lists one record per CDR3 protein. The repertoire includes approximately 70,000 distinct CDR3 sequences, around 4.7% of them detected once, and approximately 19% sits in the top ten. Study-wide findings and caveats: Two months or so post-transplant, alpha-beta T cells reportedly derived from several hundred expanded graft clones.

This sample comprised PBMCs, mostly from graft donor cells, obtained 180 days after TCRalphabeta/CD19-depleted stem cell transplant. This clonotype was sampled from a boy less than two years old who had a stem cell transplant for acute myeloid leukemia, so the T cells may come from the graft donor. The chain employs TRBV4-1 and TRBJ1-1; tentatively, D is TRBD1 (6 bases). The CDR3 spells CASSQDRQGRANTEAFF. The CDR3 nucleotides are TGCGCCAGCAGCCAAGATCGGCAGGGGAGGGCAAACACTGAAGCTTTCTTT.